One TCR beta chain is described in this entry. Taking its sample share into account, this clone is medium-sized (0.01 to 0.1%). It lacks a known antigen. Base qualities are not recorded, but no much larger clone differs from it by a single base. Collaborating institutions collected whole blood in K2EDTA tubes following their own protocols. Collaborator samples were shipped for TCRbeta analysis as frozen whole blood, isolated PBMCs, or DNA extracted from either sample type. This entry belongs to a study of blood T cell repertoires in COVID-19 (dated by TCRdb to the early 2020s). Context from the whole study: Collaborator samples came from the United States, Italy and Spain and covered acute and convalescent phases of COVID-19. The material from the prospective study consisted of cDNA or gDNA derived from T cells, B-cell-depleted T cells, or PBMCs. Subjects who had been exposed to COVID-19, were actively infected with it, or had recovered from it provided the deeply sampled blood TCRbeta repertoires that made up the dataset. The repertoires were released in a freely available public database intended as a resource for research on the immune response to SARS-CoV-2. Samples came from the ongoing ImmuneRACE study (first 160 participants) plus 1,254 subjects from 6 global collaborators. Nearly every sample came with metadata listing a de-identified subject ID, COVID-19 status, age in years and sex. HLA class I and class II types, where available, came from metadata supplied by the sample provider rather than from assay-based typing.

TCRbeta CDR3 regions were amplified from genomic DNA using the immunoSEQ Assay, a bias-controlled multiplex PCR. Per the authors' processing: The number of nucleated cells in each sample was estimated by amplification of reference gene primers within the assay. To quantify the absolute abundance of each unique TCRbeta CDR3 rearrangement, sequence reads were collapsed and filtered. For each sample, productive Simpson clonality was calculated as the square root of Simpson's diversity index across productive rearrangements. Imported from immuneACCESS, the table was reduced by TCRdb to in-frame sequences with V and J called. These copies leave out some clones; in studies compared against another copy, an unresolved V gene accounts for under half, and the cause of the remainder is not known. Clone size and the V and J calls come from that table; the DNA yielded D and trimming. The sample data list around 130,000 clones, and roughly 71% of these were observed just once. Over 15% of the sample rests with the top ten.

General conclusions and limits of the study: How much clinical and demographic metadata was included differed by source and by participant, and the metadata was provided uncurated.

The germline V gene encodes CDR1 MDHEN and CDR2 SYDVKM. The CDR3 starts with the cysteine, ends with the phenylalanine, and has 15 residues. Only the CDR3 DNA stays, 45 bases, in frame from base 1. V is trimmed back by 6 bases and J by 3 bases, and the junction contains 6 bases that no gene match accounts for. The sample comprised peripheral blood. The rearrangement combines TRBV28 with TRBJ1-4, with 8 bases matching TRBD1. This receptor was taken from an elderly man with acute or convalescent COVID-19. The CDR3 in this case is CASRGQGASNEKLFF. The sequenced DNA is TGTGCCAGCAGGGGCCAGGGGGCATCTAATGAAAAACTGTTTTTT.